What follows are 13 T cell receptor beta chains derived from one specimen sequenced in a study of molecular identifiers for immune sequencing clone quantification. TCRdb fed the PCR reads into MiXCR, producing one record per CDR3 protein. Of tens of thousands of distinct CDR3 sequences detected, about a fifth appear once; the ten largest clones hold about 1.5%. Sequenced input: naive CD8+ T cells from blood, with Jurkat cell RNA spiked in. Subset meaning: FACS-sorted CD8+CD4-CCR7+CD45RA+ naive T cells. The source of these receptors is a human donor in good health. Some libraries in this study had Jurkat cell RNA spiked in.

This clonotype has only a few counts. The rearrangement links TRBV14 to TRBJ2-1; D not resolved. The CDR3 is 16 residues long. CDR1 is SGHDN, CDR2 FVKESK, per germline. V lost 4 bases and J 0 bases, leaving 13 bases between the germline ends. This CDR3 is CASSLRHPSSYNEQFF. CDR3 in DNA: TGTGCCAGCAGCCTAAGACACCCTAGCTCCTACAATGAGCAGTTCTTC.

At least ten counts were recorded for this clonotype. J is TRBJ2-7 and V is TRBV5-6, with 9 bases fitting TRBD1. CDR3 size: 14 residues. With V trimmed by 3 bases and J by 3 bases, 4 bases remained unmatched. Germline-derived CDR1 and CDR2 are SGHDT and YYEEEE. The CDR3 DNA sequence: TGTGCCAGCAGCTGGGACAGGGAGTACTACGAGCAGTACTTC. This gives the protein CASSWDREYYEQYF.

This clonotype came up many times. The CDR3 is CAWSVRVGSQETQYF. CDR3 sequence (DNA): TGTGCCTGGAGTGTACGAGTCGGGAGCCAGGAGACCCAGTACTTC. This sequence joins TRBV30 and TRBJ2-5; maybe TRBD2 (6 bases). The germline gives CDR1 GTSNPN, CDR2 SVGIG (reference sequence). Trimming removed 0 bases at V and 5 bases at J, with 16 bases between. The CDR3 has 15 residues.

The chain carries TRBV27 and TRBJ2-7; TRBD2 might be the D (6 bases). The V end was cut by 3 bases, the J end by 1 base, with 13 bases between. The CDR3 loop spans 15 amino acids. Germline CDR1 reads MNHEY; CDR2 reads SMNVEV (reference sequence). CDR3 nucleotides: TGTGCCAGCAGTTTCGGGGCAGGGACTTCCTACGAGCAGTACTTC. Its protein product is CASSFGAGTSYEQYF.

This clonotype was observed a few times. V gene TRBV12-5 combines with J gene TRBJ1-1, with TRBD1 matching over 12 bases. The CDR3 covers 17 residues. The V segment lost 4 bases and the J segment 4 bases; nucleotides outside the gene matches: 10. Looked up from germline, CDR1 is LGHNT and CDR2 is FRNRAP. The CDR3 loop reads CASGSPGTGGVGTEAFF. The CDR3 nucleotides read TGTGCTAGTGGTTCCCCCGGGACAGGGGGCGTTGGCACTGAAGCTTTCTTT. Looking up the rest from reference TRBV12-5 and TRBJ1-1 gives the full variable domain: DARVTQTPRHKVTEMGQEVTMRCQPILGHNTVFWYRQTMMQGLELLAYFRNRAPLDDSGMPKDRFSAEMPDATLATLKIQPSEPRDSAVYFCASGSPGTGGVGTEAFFGQGTRLTVV.

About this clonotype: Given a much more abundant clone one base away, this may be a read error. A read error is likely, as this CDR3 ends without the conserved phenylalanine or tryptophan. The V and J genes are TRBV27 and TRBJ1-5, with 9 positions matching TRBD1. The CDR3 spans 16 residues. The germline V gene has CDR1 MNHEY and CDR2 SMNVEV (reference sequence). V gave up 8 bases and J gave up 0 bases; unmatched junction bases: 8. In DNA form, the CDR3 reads TGTGCCAGCTCGGGACAGGGCCTGCTTAGCAATCAGCCCCAGCATCTT. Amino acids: CASSGQGLLSNQPQHL.

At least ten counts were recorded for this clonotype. DNA of the CDR3: TGCGCCAGCAGCCAAGACCCGAAGGGGGGCAATGAGCAGTTCTTC. Its translation: CASSQDPKGGNEQFF. The chain combines TRBV4-3 with TRBJ2-1; D tentatively reads TRBD1 or TRBD2 (6 bases each). Germline CDR1 is LGHNA and CDR2 is YSLEER. The CDR3 length is 15 residues. The V end lost 0 bases, the J end lost 6 bases, and 12 bases lay between the germline ends.

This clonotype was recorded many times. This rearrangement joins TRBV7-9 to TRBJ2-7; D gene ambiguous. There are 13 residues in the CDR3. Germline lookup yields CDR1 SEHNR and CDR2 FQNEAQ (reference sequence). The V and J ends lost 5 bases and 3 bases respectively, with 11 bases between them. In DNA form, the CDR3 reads TGTGCCAGCAGCCCCCCGTTGGGCTACGAGCAGTACTTC. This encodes CASSPPLGYEQYF.

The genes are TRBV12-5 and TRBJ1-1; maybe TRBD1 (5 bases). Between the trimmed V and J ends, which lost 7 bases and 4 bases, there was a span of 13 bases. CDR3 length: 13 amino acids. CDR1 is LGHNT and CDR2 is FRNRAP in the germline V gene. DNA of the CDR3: TGTGCTAGTGTGGTAGGGACCAGCACTGAAGCTTTCTTT. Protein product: CASVVGTSTEAFF. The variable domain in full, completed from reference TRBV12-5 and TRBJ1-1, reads DARVTQTPRHKVTEMGQEVTMRCQPILGHNTVFWYRQTMMQGLELLAYFRNRAPLDDSGMPKDRFSAEMPDATLATLKIQPSEPRDSAVYFCASVVGTSTEAFFGQGTRLTVV.

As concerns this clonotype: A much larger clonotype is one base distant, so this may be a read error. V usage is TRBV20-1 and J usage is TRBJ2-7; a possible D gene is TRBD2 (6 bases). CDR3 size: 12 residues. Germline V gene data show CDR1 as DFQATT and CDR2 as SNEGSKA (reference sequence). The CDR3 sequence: CGARETSPEQYF. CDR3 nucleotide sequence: TGCGGTGCTAGGGAAACTAGCCCCGAGCAGTACTTC.

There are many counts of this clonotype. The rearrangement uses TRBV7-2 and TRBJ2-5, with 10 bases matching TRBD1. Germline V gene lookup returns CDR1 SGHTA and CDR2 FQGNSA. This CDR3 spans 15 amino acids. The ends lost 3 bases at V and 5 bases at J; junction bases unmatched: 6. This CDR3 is CASSFKGQGIETQYF. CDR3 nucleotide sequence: TGTGCCAGCAGCTTTAAGGGACAGGGGATCGAGACCCAGTACTTC.

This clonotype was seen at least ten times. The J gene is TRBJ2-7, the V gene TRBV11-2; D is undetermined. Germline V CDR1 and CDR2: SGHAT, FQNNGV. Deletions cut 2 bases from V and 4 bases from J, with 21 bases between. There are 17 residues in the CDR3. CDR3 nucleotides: TGTGCCAGCAGCTTATCCCGCGTGGGCGGAGACCAATACGAGCAGTACTTC. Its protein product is CASSLSRVGGDQYEQYF.

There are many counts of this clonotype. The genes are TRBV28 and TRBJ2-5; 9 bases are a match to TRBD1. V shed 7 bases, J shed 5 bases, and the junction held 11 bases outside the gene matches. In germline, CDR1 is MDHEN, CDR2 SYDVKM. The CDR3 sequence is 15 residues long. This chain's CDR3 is CASNFRDRDLETQYF. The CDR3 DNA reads TGTGCCAGCAATTTTAGGGACAGGGATTTGGAGACCCAGTACTTC.